The next 5 T cell receptor beta chains were all read from a single sample in a study of blood T cell repertoires in COVID-19. Clones were sequenced by immunoSEQ multiplex PCR, and TCRdb holds only the in-frame ones, with some missing. In the table there are approximately 97,000 clones, around nine tenths of which are singletons. Material: peripheral blood. The receptors shown here come from a man aged 50 to 60 with active or convalescent COVID-19.

The rearrangement links TRBV6-4 to TRBJ1-1, with D possibly matching TRBD1 (5 bases). The CDR3 sequence is 15 residues long. Trimming took 0 bases from V and 2 from J, leaving 10 bases between them. Germline V CDR1 and CDR2: MRHNA, SNTAGT. For the CDR3, the DNA is TGTGCCAGCAGTGACTCAAAGGACATCAACACTGAAGCTTTCTTT. As protein: CASSDSKDINTEAFF.

The rearrangement joins TRBV28 to TRBJ1-2; 10 nucleotides agree with TRBD1. Germline trimming cut 7 bases from V and 1 base from J; bases unmatched to any gene: 3. There are 14 residues in the CDR3. Germline values: CDR1 MDHEN, CDR2 SYDVKM. The CDR3 coding sequence is TGTGCCAGCACCAGGGACAGGGGTAACTATGGCTACACCTTC. This encodes CASTRDRGNYGYTF.

The sample holds a few counts of this clone. The chain links TRBV9 to TRBJ2-2, with D possibly matching TRBD1 (6 bases). Germline assignment: CDR1 SGDLS and CDR2 YYNGEE. The CDR3 contains 17 residues. With 1 base removed from V and 5 bases from J, the gap between germline ends came to 18 bases. The CDR3 DNA reads as TGTGCCAGCAGCGTAACAACAGGGACAAGGTTTACCGGGGAGCTGTTTTTT. It translates to CASSVTTGTRFTGELFF.

This sequence joins TRBV5-4 and TRBJ1-2; D is unclear. Germline CDR1 and CDR2: SGHNT and YYREEE (reference sequence). The CDR3 has 12 amino acids. V was pared by 0 bases and J by 14 bases, with 14 bases between. The CDR3 DNA reads TGTGCCAGCAGCTTGGCCGTCAGTCCCAAAACCTTC. Its protein product is CASSLAVSPKTF.

This clone has just a few counts. The rearrangement uses TRBV20-1 and TRBJ1-1, with TRBD1 matching over 7 bases. Germline V CDR1 and CDR2: DFQATT, SNEGSKA (reference sequence). Trimming at V came to 6 bases and at J to 8 bases, leaving 3 bases not matched to a gene. The CDR3 spans 10 residues. In DNA, the CDR3 is TGCAGTGCCCTGGACAGGGAAGCTTTCTTT. Translated: CSALDREAFF.